This record looks at one T cell receptor (beta chain) sequence and its context. Antigen specificity is unknown. These data belong to a study of identical twins. V was shortened by 4 bases and J by 7 bases, with 14 bases between the two germline ends. In germline, CDR1 is SGHTS, CDR2 YDEGEE. The CDR3 runs 14 residues. TCRdb reprocessed the 5' RACE reads via MiXCR and lists one record per CDR3 protein. This sample yields about 810,000 distinct CDR3 sequences, of which roughly an eighth are seen a single time; roughly 1.6% belongs to the top ten. General study points: Twin sharing of out-of-frame TCR alpha was underestimated by models in monozygotic pairs. A lower insertion count was a feature of abundant cord blood beta clonotypes, with no such feature in memory repertoires. Twin-shared out-of-frame alpha sequences were enriched for low generation probability.

The data were also submitted as part of a second study, on yellow fever vaccine responses in identical twins.

The V and J genes are TRBV5-8 and TRBJ2-2; D not certain. The receptor was isolated from a young woman in good health. Specimen: PBMCs. CDR3: CASSPRLLCGELFF. For the CDR3, the DNA is TGTGCCAGCAGCCCCCGGCTCCTCTGCGGGGAGCTGTTTTTT.